Listed here are 26 T cell receptor beta chains from one sample, sequenced in a study of blood T cells in healthy people across ages. PCR was performed a second time for roughly 7 to 12 cycles using a sample-barcoded 5' primer and a J-beta primer mix. Each CDR3 protein is one row after TCRdb ran MiXCR on the 5' RACE reads. The sample holds 850,000 to 1,300,000 distinct CDR3 sequences, over 35% seen once. Sequencing was done on a sample of blood. These receptors all stem from an older woman in good health.

This clonotype has a count of ten or more. The chain combines TRBV2 with TRBJ1-2; 9 bases match TRBD1. After removal of 7 bases from V and 4 bases from J, the junction contained 25 bases not matched to a gene. Germline CDR1 reads SNHLY; CDR2 reads FYNNEI. This CDR3 comprises 20 residues. The CDR3: CASTQIHPGQGTRRSYGYTF. CDR3 in DNA: TGTGCCAGCACTCAAATACACCCGGGACAGGGTACGCGGCGGAGCTATGGCTACACCTTC.

This clonotype has a handful of counts. V usage is TRBV9 and J usage is TRBJ2-1, with a tentative D call TRBD1 (6 bases). The CDR3 loop spans 16 amino acids. The germline V gene has CDR1 SGDLS and CDR2 YYNGEE. Deletions cut 0 bases from V and 9 bases from J, with 19 bases between. CDR3 sequence: CASSVAPSQGFGEQFF. The CDR3 nucleotides are TGTGCCAGCAGCGTAGCTCCGTCTCAGGGGTTTGGTGAGCAGTTCTTC.

The V gene is TRBV10-3, the J gene TRBJ2-7; possibly TRBD1 for D (5 bases). V was shortened by 4 bases and J by 3 bases, with 13 bases between the two germline ends. Germline V gene data show CDR1 as ENHRY and CDR2 as SYGVKD. The CDR3 extends over 14 amino acids. The CDR3 DNA reads TGTGCCATCAGTGCCGACAGAACGGGCTACGAGCAGTACTTC. As protein: CAISADRTGYEQYF.

The chain employs TRBV5-1 and TRBJ2-3, with 14 bases aligning to TRBD2. Germline CDR1 SGHRS, CDR2 YFSETQ. V lost 4 bases, J lost 5 bases, and 9 bases stayed unmatched. The CDR3 runs to 17 residues. DNA of the CDR3: TGCGCCAGCAGCAACGGACTAGCGGGAGGAGGAAAAGATACGCAGTATTTT. This gives the protein CASSNGLAGGGKDTQYF.

The rearrangement joins TRBV4-1 to TRBJ2-3; perhaps TRBD2 as D (6 bases). This CDR3 has 17 residues. Looked up from germline, CDR1 is MGHRA and CDR2 is YSYEKL. Trimming took off 4 bases at V and 10 bases at J, with 27 bases between the two ends. CDR3 bases: TGCGCCAGCAGCCCGAACTGGGTGACTAGTGGGTTGGATCCGCAGTATTTT. Translation gives CASSPNWVTSGLDPQYF.

This clonotype has just one count. The rearrangement uses TRBV7-2 and TRBJ2-5, with 7 positions matching TRBD2. V trimming: 4 bases; J trimming: 11 bases; junction bases outside the gene matches: 19. The germline gives CDR1 SGHTA, CDR2 FQGNSA. The CDR3 covers 16 residues. CDR3 region: CASSSGAGRERNEQYF. DNA of the CDR3: TGTGCCAGCAGCTCAGGAGCGGGGCGGGAGAGGAATGAGCAGTACTTC.

This chain links TRBV29-1 with TRBJ1-5; D call uncertain. V shed 5 bases and J shed 4 bases, with 9 bases lying between them. This CDR3 contains 12 residues. The germline gives CDR1 SQVTM, CDR2 ANQGSEA. Written as DNA, the CDR3 is TGCAGCGTTCAGAGCTGGAATCAGCCCCAGCATTTT. Residues: CSVQSWNQPQHF.

This rearrangement joins TRBV7-9 to TRBJ2-7; D is uncertain. The germline V gene has CDR1 SEHNR and CDR2 FQNEAQ (reference sequence). Trimming shortened V by 1 base and J by 6 bases, and 16 bases separated the two germline ends. There are 15 residues in the CDR3. CDR3 in DNA: TGTGCCAGCAGCTTAGATACGACTGGGCGCGGCGAGCAGTACTTC. It encodes CASSLDTTGRGEQYF.

This chain uses TRBV27 with TRBJ2-5; the match to TRBD1 covers 8 bases. The end of the DNA fits TRBJ2-7 better, so the J call may be wrong. This CDR3 is built from 13 residues. Germline loops: CDR1 MNHEY, CDR2 SMNVEV (reference sequence). In DNA form, the CDR3 reads TGTGCCAGCGGACAGGGTTTCGGCGACGAGCAGTACTTC. The encoded protein is CASGQGFGDEQYF.

This clonotype was detected a few times. The chain couples TRBV12-3 or TRBV12-4 to TRBJ2-1, with D possibly TRBD1 on 6 matching bases. Trimming stripped 7 bases from V and 7 bases from J, with 8 bases between. The CDR3 runs 11 residues. CDR3 DNA sequence: TGTGCCAGCAAGAGGGGGAATGAGCAGTTCTTC. This codes for CASKRGNEQFF.

The CDR3 nucleotides read TGTGCCACCAGCAGAGTTGGACTAGCGTCCCACGAGCAGTACTTC. Translating it yields CATSRVGLASHEQYF. The rearrangement joins TRBV15 to TRBJ2-7; 9 bases agree with TRBD2. CDR1 and CDR2 (germline): LNHNV, YYDKDF (reference sequence). The V and J ends lost 1 base and 5 bases, in that order; junction bases with no gene match: 6. This CDR3 is 15 amino acids long.

V usage is TRBV4-2 and J usage is TRBJ2-5; 8 nucleotides agree with TRBD2. V shed 0 bases, J shed 2 bases, and the junction held 5 bases outside the gene matches. The CDR3 has 16 amino acids. Per germline, CDR1 LGHNA and CDR2 YNFKEQ. DNA for the CDR3: TGTGCCAGCAGCCAAGAACCGGGACTAGAACAAGAGACCCAGTACTTC. Protein product: CASSQEPGLEQETQYF.

This clonotype was detected once. J is TRBJ2-3 and V is TRBV28, with D unclear. The V gene's germline CDR1 is MDHEN and CDR2 SYDVKM. CDR3 size: 14 residues. Trimming removed 4 bases at V and 4 bases at J, with 12 bases between. The CDR3 is CASSSPEEADTQYF. The DNA of the CDR3 is TGTGCCAGCAGTTCCCCCGAAGAGGCAGATACGCAGTATTTT.

This clonotype was found a few times. The rearrangement uses TRBV7-2 and TRBJ2-1; 7 bases match TRBD2. Germline trimming cut 2 bases from V and 3 bases from J; bases unmatched to any gene: 7. This CDR3 contains 16 residues. The germline gives CDR1 SGHTA, CDR2 FQGNSA. For the CDR3, the DNA is TGTGCCAGCAGCTTACTAGCGGAGGCCCTCTACAATGAGCAGTTCTTC. As protein: CASSLLAEALYNEQFF.

The chain joins TRBV6-1 to TRBJ1-2; weak D call: TRBD1 (5 bases). V was pared by 10 bases and J by 1 base, with 10 bases between. The germline V gene encodes CDR1 MNHNS and CDR2 SASEGT. The CDR3 is made up of 12 amino acids. The CDR3 nucleotides are TGTGCCACAGGGCCACGTAACTATGGCTACACCTTC. Amino acid sequence: CATGPRNYGYTF.

This clonotype occurred many times. This sequence joins TRBV27 and TRBJ1-1, with a tentative D call TRBD1 (5 bases). The germline V and J ends were trimmed by 5 bases and 2 bases, with 12 bases remaining between them. This CDR3 is 14 amino acids long. CDR1 is MNHEY and CDR2 is SMNVEV in the germline V gene (reference sequence). DNA for the CDR3: TGTGCCAGCAGTACCCGACAGAAAAACACTGAAGCTTTCTTT. It encodes CASSTRQKNTEAFF.

This clonotype was counted at least ten times. The J gene is TRBJ2-3, the V gene TRBV10-3, with 11 bases fitting TRBD2. Trimming removed 11 bases from V and 6 bases from J; junction bases left unmatched: 10. The CDR3 is 14 amino acids. Germline V gene data show CDR1 as ENHRY and CDR2 as SYGVKD. CDR3 protein: CAAGTSGFGDTQYF. DNA for the CDR3: TGTGCCGCAGGGACTAGCGGTTTCGGTGATACGCAGTATTTT.

The chain joins TRBV6-6 to TRBJ1-6; the D is unclear. Germline CDR1 is MNHNY and CDR2 is SVGAGI (reference sequence). The CDR3 extends over 16 amino acids. V lost 0 bases and J lost 7, with 13 bases in between. In nucleotides, the CDR3 is TGTGCCAGCAGTTACTCGGTGGGCCGACGAAATTCACCCCTCCACTTT. Translating gives CASSYSVGRRNSPLHF.

The chain carries TRBV6-1 and TRBJ2-4, with 8 bases that match TRBD2. The CDR3 totals 14 residues. V lost 8 bases, J lost 1 base, and 4 bases stayed unmatched. Per the germline V gene, CDR1 is MNHNS and CDR2 is SASEGT. CDR3 amino acids: CASPTGGAKNIQYF. CDR3 DNA sequence: TGTGCCAGCCCTACGGGGGGGGCCAAAAACATTCAGTACTTC.

The rearrangement uses TRBV6-1 and TRBJ1-1; D uncertain. Between the trimmed V and J ends, which lost 6 bases and 0 bases, there was a span of 11 bases. Germline-derived CDR1 and CDR2 are MNHNS and SASEGT. The CDR3 totals 14 residues. In DNA form, the CDR3 reads TGTGCCAGCAGGCCCTCCGGGGTGAACACTGAAGCTTTCTTT. This sequence encodes CASRPSGVNTEAFF.

This clonotype occurred a few times. The V gene is TRBV4-1, the J gene TRBJ2-7; D is uncertain. With 1 base removed from V and 4 bases from J, the gap between germline ends came to 8 bases. CDR1 and CDR2 from the germline V gene are MGHRA and YSYEKL. The CDR3 has 13 amino acids. CDR3 loop: CASSQVRQYEQYF. In nucleotides, the CDR3 is TGCGCCAGCAGCCAAGTCCGGCAATACGAGCAGTACTTC.

The chain links TRBV6-5 to TRBJ2-2, with D possibly matching TRBD2 (6 bases). CDR1 and CDR2 (germline): MNHEY, SVGAGI. Deletions cut 0 bases from V and 7 bases from J, with 12 bases between. The CDR3 is 15 residues long. The CDR3 reads CASSYSTRRHGELFF. CDR3 nucleotide sequence: TGTGCCAGCAGTTACTCGACTAGGCGCCACGGGGAGCTGTTTTTT.

The gene calls are TRBV12-3 or TRBV12-4 and TRBJ2-5, with TRBD1 matching over 8 bases. The CDR3 length is 14 residues. The V and J ends lost 6 bases and 5 bases, in that order; junction bases with no gene match: 8. CDR3 DNA sequence: TGTGCCAGCAGCCCGGACAGGGACGTGGAGACCCAGTACTTC. Protein: CASSPDRDVETQYF.

This clonotype came up once. The V call is TRBV25-1, the J call TRBJ1-6; 8 bases align to TRBD1. In germline, CDR1 is MGHDK, CDR2 SYGVNS. V shed 4 bases and J 10 bases; nucleotides not matched to a gene: 9. The CDR3 is made up of 15 amino acids. The CDR3, as DNA: TGTGCCAGCAGTGTGCTGGACAGGGTAGACTCACCCCTCCACTTT. Amino acids: CASSVLDRVDSPLHF.

The gene calls are TRBV5-1 and TRBJ2-7; 8 bases line up with TRBD1. The V gene's germline CDR1 is SGHRS and CDR2 YFSETQ. Trimming took 4 bases from V and 1 from J; bases not matched to a gene: 7. The CDR3 has 15 residues. The CDR3: CASSTDRGRSYEQYF. The CDR3 DNA sequence: TGCGCCAGCAGCACCGACAGGGGCAGATCCTACGAGCAGTACTTC. Variable domain in full (rest from reference TRBV5-1 and TRBJ2-7): KAGVTQTPRYLIKTRGQQVTLSCSPISGHRSVSWYQQTPGQGLQFLFEYFSETQRNKGNFPGRFSGRQFSNSRSEMNVSTLELGDSALYLCASSTDRGRSYEQYFGPGTRLTVT.

The chain uses TRBV20-1 and TRBJ2-7; the D gene is possibly TRBD1 (5 bases). V lost 4 bases, J lost 2 bases, and 18 bases lay in between. Germline CDR1 is DFQATT and CDR2 is SNEGSKA (reference sequence). The CDR3 sequence is 15 residues long. CDR3 sequence: CSAKWPGHQTYEQYF. The CDR3, as DNA: TGCAGTGCTAAATGGCCAGGACACCAAACCTACGAGCAGTACTTC.